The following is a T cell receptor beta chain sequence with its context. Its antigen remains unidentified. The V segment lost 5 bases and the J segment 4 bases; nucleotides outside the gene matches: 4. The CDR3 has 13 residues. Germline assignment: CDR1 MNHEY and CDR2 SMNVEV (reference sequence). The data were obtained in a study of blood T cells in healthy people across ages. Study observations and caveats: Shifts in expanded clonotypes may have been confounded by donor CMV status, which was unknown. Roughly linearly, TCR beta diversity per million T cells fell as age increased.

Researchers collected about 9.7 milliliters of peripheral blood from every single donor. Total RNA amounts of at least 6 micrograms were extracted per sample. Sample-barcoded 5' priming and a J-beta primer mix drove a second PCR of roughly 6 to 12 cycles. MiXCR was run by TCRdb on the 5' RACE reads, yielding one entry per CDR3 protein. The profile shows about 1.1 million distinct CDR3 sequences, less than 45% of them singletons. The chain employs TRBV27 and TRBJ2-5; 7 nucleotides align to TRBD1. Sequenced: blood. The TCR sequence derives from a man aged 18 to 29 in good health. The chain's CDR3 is CASSTGVPETQYF. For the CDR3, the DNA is TGTGCCAGCAGTACAGGGGTTCCAGAGACCCAGTACTTC.